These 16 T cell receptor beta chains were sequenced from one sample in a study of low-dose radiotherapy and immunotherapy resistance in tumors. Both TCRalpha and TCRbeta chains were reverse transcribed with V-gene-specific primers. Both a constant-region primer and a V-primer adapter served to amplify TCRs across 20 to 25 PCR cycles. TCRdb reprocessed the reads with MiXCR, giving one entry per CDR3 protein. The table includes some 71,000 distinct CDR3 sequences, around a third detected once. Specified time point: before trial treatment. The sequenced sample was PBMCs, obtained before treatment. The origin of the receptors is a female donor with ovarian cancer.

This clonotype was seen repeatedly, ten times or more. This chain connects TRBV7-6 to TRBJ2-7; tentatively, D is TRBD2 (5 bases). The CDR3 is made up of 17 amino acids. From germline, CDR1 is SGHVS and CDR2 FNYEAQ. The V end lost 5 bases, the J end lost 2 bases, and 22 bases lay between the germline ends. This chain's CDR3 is CASSPFGFEGRTYEQYF. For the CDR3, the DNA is TGTGCCAGCAGCCCCTTCGGGTTTGAGGGCCGAACCTACGAGCAGTACTTC.

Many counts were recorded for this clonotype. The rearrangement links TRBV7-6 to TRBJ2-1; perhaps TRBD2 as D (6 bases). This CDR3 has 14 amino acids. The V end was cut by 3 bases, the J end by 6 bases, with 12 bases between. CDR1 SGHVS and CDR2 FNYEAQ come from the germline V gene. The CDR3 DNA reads TGTGCCAGCAGCTTCCTGGAGGGCCGCAATGAGCAGTTCTTC. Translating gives CASSFLEGRNEQFF.

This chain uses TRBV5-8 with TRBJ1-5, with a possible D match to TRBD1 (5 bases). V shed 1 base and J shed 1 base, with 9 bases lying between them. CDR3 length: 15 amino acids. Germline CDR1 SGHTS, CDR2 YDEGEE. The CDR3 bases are TGTGCCAGCAGCTTGATTGGGGCGAGCAATCAGCCCCAGCATTTT. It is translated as CASSLIGASNQPQHF.

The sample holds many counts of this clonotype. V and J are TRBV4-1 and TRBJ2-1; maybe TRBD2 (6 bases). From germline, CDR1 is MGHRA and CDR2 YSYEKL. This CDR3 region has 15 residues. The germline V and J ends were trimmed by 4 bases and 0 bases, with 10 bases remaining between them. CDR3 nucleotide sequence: TGCGCCAGCAGCCCATGGGAGGACTCCTACAATGAGCAGTTCTTC. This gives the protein CASSPWEDSYNEQFF.

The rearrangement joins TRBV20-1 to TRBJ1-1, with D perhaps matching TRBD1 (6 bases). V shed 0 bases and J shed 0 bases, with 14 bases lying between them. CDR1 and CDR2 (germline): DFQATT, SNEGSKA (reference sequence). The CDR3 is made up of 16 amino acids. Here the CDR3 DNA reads TGCAGTGCTAGAGATACCCTCGAGGGGGTGAACACTGAAGCTTTCTTT. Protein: CSARDTLEGVNTEAFF.

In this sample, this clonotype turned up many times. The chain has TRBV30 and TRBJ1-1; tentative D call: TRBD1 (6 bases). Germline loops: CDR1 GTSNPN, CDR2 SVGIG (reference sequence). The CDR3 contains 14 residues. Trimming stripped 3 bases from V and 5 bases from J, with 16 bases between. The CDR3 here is CAWRGGRRGTEAFF. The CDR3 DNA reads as TGTGCCTGGAGGGGGGGCAGAAGGGGGACTGAAGCTTTCTTT.

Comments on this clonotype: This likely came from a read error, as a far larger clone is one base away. CDR3 DNA sequence: TGTGCCACCAGCTTGGCCTTGGGTCCCGGACGTGGAGATACGCAGTATTTT. Translating it yields CATSLALGPGRGDTQYF. The chain uses TRBV5-8 and TRBJ2-3; D gene uncertain. The CDR3 is 17 residues long. Germline values: CDR1 SGHTS, CDR2 YDEGEE.

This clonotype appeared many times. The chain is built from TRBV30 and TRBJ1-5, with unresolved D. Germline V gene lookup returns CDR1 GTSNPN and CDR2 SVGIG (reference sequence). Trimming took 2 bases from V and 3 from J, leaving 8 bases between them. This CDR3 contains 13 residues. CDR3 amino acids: CAWSSRLNQPQHF. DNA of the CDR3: TGTGCCTGGAGTTCCAGGCTCAATCAGCCCCAGCATTTT.

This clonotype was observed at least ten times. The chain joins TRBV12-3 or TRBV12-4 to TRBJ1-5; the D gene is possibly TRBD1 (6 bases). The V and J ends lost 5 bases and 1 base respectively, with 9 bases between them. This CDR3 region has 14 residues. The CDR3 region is CASSPGHSNQPQHF. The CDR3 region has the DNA TGTGCCAGCAGTCCGGGACACAGCAATCAGCCCCAGCATTTT.

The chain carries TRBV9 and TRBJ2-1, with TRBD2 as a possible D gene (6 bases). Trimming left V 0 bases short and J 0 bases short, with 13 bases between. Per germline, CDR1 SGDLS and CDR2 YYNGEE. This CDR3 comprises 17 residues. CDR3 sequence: CASSVVGSGFSYNEQFF. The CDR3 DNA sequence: TGTGCCAGCAGCGTAGTCGGTAGCGGTTTCTCCTACAATGAGCAGTTCTTC. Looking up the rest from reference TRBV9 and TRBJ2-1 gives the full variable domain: DSGVTQTPKHLITATGQRVTLRCSPRSGDLSVYWYQQSLDQGLQFLIQYYNGEERAKGNILERFSAQQFPDLHSELNLSSLELGDSALYFCASSVVGSGFSYNEQFFGPGTRLTVL.

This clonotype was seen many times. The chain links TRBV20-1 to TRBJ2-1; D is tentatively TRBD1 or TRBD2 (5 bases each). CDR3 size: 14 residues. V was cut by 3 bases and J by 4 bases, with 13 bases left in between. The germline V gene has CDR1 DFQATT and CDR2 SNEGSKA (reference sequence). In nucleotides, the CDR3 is TGCAGTGCTAGTGGGATTGGGGGTTACAATGAGCAGTTCTTC. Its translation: CSASGIGGYNEQFF.

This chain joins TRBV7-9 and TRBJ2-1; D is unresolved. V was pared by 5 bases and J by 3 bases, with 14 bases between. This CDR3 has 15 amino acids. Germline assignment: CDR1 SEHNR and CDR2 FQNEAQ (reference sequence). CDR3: CASSASGSIYNEQFF. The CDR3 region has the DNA TGTGCCAGCAGCGCCTCCGGGTCCATCTACAATGAGCAGTTCTTC. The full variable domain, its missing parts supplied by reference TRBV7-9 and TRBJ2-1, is DTGVSQNPRHKITKRGQNVTFRCDPISEHNRLYWYRQTLGQGPEFLTYFQNEAQLEKSRLLSDRFSAERPKGSFSTLEIQRTEQGDSAMYLCASSASGSIYNEQFFGPGTRLTVL.

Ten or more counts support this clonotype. CDR3 sequence (DNA): TGCAGTGTCGCGAAGGAGGGTTACACTGAAGCTTTCTTT. Translating it yields CSVAKEGYTEAFF. The chain carries TRBV20-1 and TRBJ1-1; D ambiguous. CDR1 is DFQATT, CDR2 SNEGSKA, per germline (reference sequence). The CDR3 spans 13 residues. V shed 7 bases and J shed 3 bases, with 15 bases lying between them.

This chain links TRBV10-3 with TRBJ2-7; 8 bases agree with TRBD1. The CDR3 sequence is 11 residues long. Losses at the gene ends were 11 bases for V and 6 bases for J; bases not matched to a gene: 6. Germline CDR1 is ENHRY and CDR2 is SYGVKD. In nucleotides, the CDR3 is TGTGCCGCCCAGGGGGCCCGCGAGCAGTACTTC. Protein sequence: CAAQGAREQYF.

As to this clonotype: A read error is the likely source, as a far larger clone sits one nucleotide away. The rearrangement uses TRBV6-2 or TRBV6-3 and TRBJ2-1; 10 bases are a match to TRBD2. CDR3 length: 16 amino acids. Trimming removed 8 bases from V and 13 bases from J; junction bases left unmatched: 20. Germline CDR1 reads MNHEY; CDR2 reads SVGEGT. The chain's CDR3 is CASASGRAWEQETQFF. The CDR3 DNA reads TGTGCCAGCGCCAGCGGGAGGGCTTGGGAACAAGAGACCCAGTTCTTC.

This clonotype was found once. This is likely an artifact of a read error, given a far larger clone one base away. CDR3 nucleotides: TGTGCCAGCAGCAAACCCCCCAGCGGGAGAGACAATGAGCAGTACTTC. Protein product: CASSKPPSGRDNEQYF. The chain couples TRBV21-1 to TRBJ2-7; the DNA was not compared with TRBD2, the D call given in the table. TRBV21-1 constitutes a pseudogene. This CDR3 has 16 residues.